The 12 T cell receptor beta chains presented below share a single source sample, sequenced in a study of OX40 agonist ivuxolimab in advanced cancers. Measured with immunoSEQ multiplex PCR; TCRdb has only the in-frame clones, and not every one. This sample yields 60,000 to 85,000 clones, of which 90% are seen a single time; 0.3% to 0.4% belongs to the top ten. Sequences were derived from CD4+ or CD8+ T cells sorted from blood, sampled in a trial of the OX40 agonist ivuxolimab. These receptors were obtained from an adult with an advanced solid tumor such as melanoma, head and neck, liver or kidney cancer.

To note about this clone: Mismatch with germline at one junction end may stem from a read error. The chain is built from TRBV10-3 and TRBJ1-2; D not certain. Germline V gives CDR1 ENHRY, CDR2 SYGVKD. The CDR3 spans 12 residues. The DNA of the CDR3 is TGTGCCATCAGCTCCGCTAATTATGGCTACACCTTC. Translated, it gives CAISSANYGYTF.

The V gene is TRBV27, the J gene TRBJ2-7; TRBD2 might be the D (6 bases). The germline V gene encodes CDR1 MNHEY and CDR2 SMNVEV (reference sequence). The CDR3 has 13 residues. Trimming cost V 2 bases and J 3 bases, with 8 bases left between them. The DNA of the CDR3 is TGTGCCAGCAGTTTAGGACTATACTACGAGCAGTACTTC. It is translated as CASSLGLYYEQYF.

A remark on this clone: The CDR3 carries no conserved terminal phenylalanine or tryptophan, so it likely arises from a read error. Because the CDR3's place on the DNA is in doubt, the DNA is left out and the CDR3 is given as listed by TCRdb. J is TRBJ1-2 and V is TRBV27; the table's D call, TRBD1, was not checked against the DNA. Germline lookup yields CDR1 MNHEY and CDR2 SMNVEV (reference sequence). The CDR3 length is 11 residues, termini included. The CDR3 sequence: CASSNSDREGV.

The V and J genes are TRBV27 and TRBJ2-3, with 9 positions matching TRBD1. J gave up 0 bases and V 3 bases, and 10 bases lay outside the gene matches. Germline V gene sequence: CDR1 MNHEY, CDR2 SMNVEV (reference sequence). CDR3 length equals 18 residues. CDR3 sequence reads: CASSFRQGGRESTDTQYF. Written as DNA, the CDR3 is TGTGCCAGCAGTTTTAGACAGGGGGGGAGAGAAAGCACAGATACGCAGTATTTT.

This chain connects TRBV19 to TRBJ2-3; 11 bases align to TRBD2. Germline V CDR1 and CDR2: LNHDA, SQIVND (reference sequence). After removal of 4 bases from V and 2 bases from J, the junction contained 5 bases not matched to a gene. The CDR3 has 16 amino acids. CDR3 loop: CASSKGLAAYTDTQYF. CDR3 bases: TGTGCCAGTAGTAAGGGACTAGCGGCCTACACAGATACGCAGTATTTT.

The chain links TRBV29-1 to TRBJ1-1, with a tentative D call TRBD1 (5 bases). CDR3 length equals 14 residues. Germline V CDR1 and CDR2: SQVTM, ANQGSEA. The V end lost 6 bases, the J end lost 7 bases, and 21 bases lay between the germline ends. CDR3: CSVLFGGIAGEAFF. Here the CDR3 DNA reads TGCAGCGTGTTATTTGGGGGAATCGCGGGTGAAGCTTTCTTT.

The chain couples TRBV29-1 to TRBJ1-4; 8 bases line up with TRBD1. The CDR3 has 13 residues. J lost 7 bases, V lost 7 bases, and 8 bases had no gene match. Per germline, CDR1 SQVTM and CDR2 ANQGSEA. CDR3 in amino acids: CSATTGVFEKLFF. Here the CDR3 DNA reads TGCAGCGCCACGACAGGGGTTTTTGAAAAACTGTTTTTT. The whole variable domain, remainder taken from reference TRBV29-1 and TRBJ1-4, is SAVISQKPSRDICQRGTSLTIQCQVDSQVTMMFWYRQQPGQSLTLIATANQGSEATYESGFVIDKFPISRPNLTFSTLTVSNMSPEDSSIYLCSATTGVFEKLFFGSGTQLSVL.

The sample holds a few counts of this clone. The chain employs TRBV4-3 and TRBJ2-2, with 11 bases lining up with TRBD2. CDR3 length: 19 residues. Germline values: CDR1 LGHNA, CDR2 YSLEER. V was clipped by 4 bases and J by 6 bases; unmatched bases: 16. DNA for the CDR3: TGCGCCAGCAGCCCCTTGGGCGGTGGCACTAGCGGGAGTCCCGGGGAGCTGTTTTTT. This translates into CASSPLGGGTSGSPGELFF.

The chain links TRBV25-1 to TRBJ2-7; weak D call: TRBD1 (5 bases). Germline V gives CDR1 MGHDK, CDR2 SYGVNS. The CDR3 consists of 13 residues. The V end was cut by 2 bases, the J end by 2 bases, with 7 bases between. The CDR3 DNA reads as TGTGCCAGCAGTGAAGGACAAGCCTACGAGCAGTACTTC. As protein: CASSEGQAYEQYF.

The gene calls are TRBV5-6 and TRBJ1-1; unclear D gene. The CDR3 runs 11 residues. With 3 bases removed from V and 2 bases from J, the gap between germline ends came to 2 bases. Germline lookup yields CDR1 SGHDT and CDR2 YYEEEE. The CDR3 sequence is CASSSNTEAFF. CDR3 bases: TGTGCCAGCAGCTCCAACACTGAAGCTTTCTTT.

The V call is TRBV4-1, the J call TRBJ1-4; tentatively, D is TRBD1 (5 bases). Germline CDR1 MGHRA, CDR2 YSYEKL. The CDR3 covers 15 residues. Deletions cut 8 bases from V and 4 bases from J, with 17 bases between. CDR3 residues: CASQRTGANNEKLFF. CDR3 bases: TGCGCCAGCCAGCGGACCGGGGCGAATAATGAAAAACTGTTTTTT.

The V gene is TRBV18, the J gene TRBJ2-7; the match to TRBD1 covers 10 bases. V lost 4 bases to trimming and J lost 2 bases; unmatched junction nucleotides: 8. In germline, CDR1 is KGHSH, CDR2 LQKENI. This CDR3 has 16 residues. Here the CDR3 DNA reads TGTGCCAGCTCACAAGACAGGGGGCGCATCCCCTACGAGCAGTACTTC. Amino acids: CASSQDRGRIPYEQYF.